This TCR beta chain comes out of a study of blood T cell repertoires in COVID-19. The CDR3 consists of 15 residues. CDR1 and CDR2 from the germline V gene are SGHTA and FQGNSA. Trimming cost V 5 bases and J 2 bases; bases outside gene matches: 7. TCRdb's table, derived via immunoSEQ multiplex PCR, lists solely in-frame clones and lacks some. This table holds about 46,000 clones, over 70% found once. Source material: peripheral blood. The sequence derives from a human donor in a cohort sampled during active COVID-19. The chain employs TRBV7-2 and TRBJ2-7; 9 nucleotides align to TRBD2. The CDR3 loop reads CASSETSGITYEQYF. CDR3 nucleotides: TGTGCCAGCAGCGAGACTAGCGGTATTACCTACGAGCAGTACTTC. Based on the CDR3 plus reference TRBV7-2 and TRBJ2-7, the full variable domain is GAGVSQSPSNKVTEKGKDVELRCDPISGHTALYWYRQSLGQGLEFLIYFQGNSAPDKSGLPSDRFSAERTGGSVSTLTIQRTQQEDSAVYLCASSETSGITYEQYFGPGTRLTVT.